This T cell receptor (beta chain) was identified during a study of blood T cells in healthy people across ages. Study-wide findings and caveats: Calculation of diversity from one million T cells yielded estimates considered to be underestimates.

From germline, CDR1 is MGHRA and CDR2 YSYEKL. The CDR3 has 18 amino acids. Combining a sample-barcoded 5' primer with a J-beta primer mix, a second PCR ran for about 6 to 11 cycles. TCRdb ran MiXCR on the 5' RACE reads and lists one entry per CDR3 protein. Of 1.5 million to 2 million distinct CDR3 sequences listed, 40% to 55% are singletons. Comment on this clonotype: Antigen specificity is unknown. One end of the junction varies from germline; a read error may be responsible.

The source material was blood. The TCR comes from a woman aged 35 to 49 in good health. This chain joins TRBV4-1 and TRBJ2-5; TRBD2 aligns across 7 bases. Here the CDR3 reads CASSQDMDPGGYQKTQYF. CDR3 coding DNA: TGCGCCAGCAGCCAAGATATGGACCCCGGGGGGTACCAAAAGACCCAGTACTTC.